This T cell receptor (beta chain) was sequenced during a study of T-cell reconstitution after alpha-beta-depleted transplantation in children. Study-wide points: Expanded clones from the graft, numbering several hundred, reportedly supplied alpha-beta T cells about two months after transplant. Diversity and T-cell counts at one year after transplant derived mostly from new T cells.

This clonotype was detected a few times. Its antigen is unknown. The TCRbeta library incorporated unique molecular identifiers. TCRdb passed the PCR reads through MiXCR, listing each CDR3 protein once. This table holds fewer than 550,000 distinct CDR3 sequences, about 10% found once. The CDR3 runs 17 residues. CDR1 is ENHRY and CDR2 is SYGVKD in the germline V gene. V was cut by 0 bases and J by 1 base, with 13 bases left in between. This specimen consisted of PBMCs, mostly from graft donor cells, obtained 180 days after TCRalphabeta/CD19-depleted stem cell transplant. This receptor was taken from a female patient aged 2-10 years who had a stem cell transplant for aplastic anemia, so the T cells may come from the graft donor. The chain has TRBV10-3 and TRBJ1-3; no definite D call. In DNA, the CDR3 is TGTGCCATCAGTGAGTCGATGGGCAGTGGATCTGGAAACACCATATATTTT. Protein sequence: CAISESMGSGSGNTIYF.